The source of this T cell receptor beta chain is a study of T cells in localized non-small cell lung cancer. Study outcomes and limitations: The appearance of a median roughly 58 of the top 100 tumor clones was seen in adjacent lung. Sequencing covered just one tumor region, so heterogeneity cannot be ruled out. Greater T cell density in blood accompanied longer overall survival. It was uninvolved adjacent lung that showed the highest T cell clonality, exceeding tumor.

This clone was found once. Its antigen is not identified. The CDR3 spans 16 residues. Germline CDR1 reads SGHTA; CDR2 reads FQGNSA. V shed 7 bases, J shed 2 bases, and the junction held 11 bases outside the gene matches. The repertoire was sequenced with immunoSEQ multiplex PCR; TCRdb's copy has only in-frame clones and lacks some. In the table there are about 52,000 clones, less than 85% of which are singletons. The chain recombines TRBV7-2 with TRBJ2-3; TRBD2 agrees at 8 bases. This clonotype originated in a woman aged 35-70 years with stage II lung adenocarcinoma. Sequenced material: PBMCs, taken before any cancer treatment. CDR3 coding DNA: TGTGCCAGCAAGTTGGGCGGGGGGACAAACACAGATACGCAGTATTTT. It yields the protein CASKLGGGTNTDTQYF.